This entry concerns a single T cell receptor beta chain. Sequencing used immunoSEQ multiplex PCR; TCRdb keeps in-frame clones, though not all of them. The profile shows 170,000 or so clones, roughly 89% of them singletons. The sample comes from a study of control samples from healthy donors and cancer patients. This CDR3 region has 15 residues. Germline CDR1 is SGHTA and CDR2 is FQGNSA. V was pared by 2 bases and J by 5 bases, with 12 bases between. The clonotype originates from a woman aged 45-65 years in good health. What was sequenced was blood. The chain combines TRBV7-2 with TRBJ2-2; no clear D gene. Here the CDR3 DNA reads TGTGCCAGCAGCTTACTTGGCTACGCAACCGGGGAGCTGTTTTTT. This gives the protein CASSLLGYATGELFF.